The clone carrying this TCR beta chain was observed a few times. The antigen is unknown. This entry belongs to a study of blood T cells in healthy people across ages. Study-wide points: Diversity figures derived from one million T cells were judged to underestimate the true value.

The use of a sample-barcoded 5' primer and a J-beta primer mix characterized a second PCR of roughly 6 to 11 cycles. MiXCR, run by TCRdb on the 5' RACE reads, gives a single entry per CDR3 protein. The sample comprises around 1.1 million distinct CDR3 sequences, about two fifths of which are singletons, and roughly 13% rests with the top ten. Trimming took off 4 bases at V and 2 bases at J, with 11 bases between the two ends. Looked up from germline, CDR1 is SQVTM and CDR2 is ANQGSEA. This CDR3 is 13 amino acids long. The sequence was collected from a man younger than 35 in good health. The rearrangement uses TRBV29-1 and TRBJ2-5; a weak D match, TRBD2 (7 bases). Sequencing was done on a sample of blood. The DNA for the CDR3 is TGCAGCGTTGCAAGGGGGGGTCAAGAGACCCAGTACTTC. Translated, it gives CSVARGGQETQYF.